This is a list of T cell receptor beta chains from one sample in a study of response to subunit inactivated influenza vaccine. Via MiXCR, TCRdb re-called the RT-PCR reads, giving one row per CDR3 protein. This sample has 150,000 to 200,000 distinct CDR3 sequences, with around 9% found just once. The sequenced sample was non-naive T cells sorted from PBMCs, obtained on the day of vaccination. The receptors were sampled from a man aged 50-60 years who received an inactivated influenza vaccine. CDR3s include the opening cysteine and the closing phenylalanine or tryptophan. A D gene is named only where the DNA matches it firmly. Expanded clones are given a class, and other clones once, few, many or no size at all.

v_gene	j_gene	abundance	d_gene	CDR3aa	CDR3nt
TRBV18	TRBJ2-2	few	TRBD2	CASSPLAGGNTGELFF	TGTGCCAGCTCACCACTAGCGGGAGGCAACACCGGGGAGCTGTTTTTT
TRBV6-2/TRBV6-3	TRBJ2-7	.	.	CASSYSGTKGEQYF	TGTGCCAGCAGTTACTCCGGGACAAAAGGCGAGCAGTACTTC
TRBV20-1	TRBJ2-7	.	.	CSARARGTQQYEQYF	TGCAGTGCTCGAGCTAGGGGGACACAACAGTACGAGCAGTACTTC
TRBV12-3/TRBV12-4	TRBJ2-5	.	.	CASRQGQETQYF	TGTGCCAGCAGACAGGGTCAAGAGACCCAGTACTTC
TRBV28	TRBJ2-5	.	.	CASTSKGSGSSGTQYF	TGTGCCAGCACCTCGAAAGGTAGTGGGTCTTCAGGGACCCAGTACTTC
TRBV2	TRBJ1-2	few	.	CASSMQGTAIYGYTF	TGTGCCAGCAGTATGCAGGGGACGGCGATCTATGGCTACACCTTC
TRBV9	TRBJ1-6	few	.	CASSVTGGRSPLHF	TGTGCCAGCAGCGTAACGGGGGGCAGATCACCCCTCCACTTT
TRBV20-1	TRBJ1-5	.	TRBD1	CSASPATGKSQPQHF	TGCAGTGCTAGCCCCGCGACAGGGAAGAGTCAGCCCCAGCATTTT
TRBV28	TRBJ2-7	many	TRBD2	CATGLAGGSYEQYF	TGTGCCACCGGACTAGCGGGGGGATCCTACGAGCAGTACTTC
TRBV2	TRBJ2-1	.	.	CARSPYSSKSYNEQFF	TGTGCCAGGTCCCCTTACTCGTCCAAAAGTTACAATGAGCAGTTCTTC
TRBV28	TRBJ1-1	.	.	CASSHPGTEAFF	TGTGCCAGCAGTCACCCGGGCACTGAAGCTTTCTTT
TRBV6-2/TRBV6-3	TRBJ2-2	.	.	CASSYSQGGANTGELFF	TGTGCCAGCAGTTACTCGCAGGGGGGAGCGAACACCGGGGAGCTGTTTTTT
TRBV5-4	TRBJ2-3	.	.	CASSLYGGTDTQYF	TGTGCCAGCAGCTTATATGGGGGCACAGATACGCAGTATTTT
TRBV20-1	TRBJ1-1	.	.	CSARDMGGRDTEAFF	TGCAGTGCTAGAGACATGGGGGGACGGGACACTGAAGCTTTCTTT
TRBV27	TRBJ1-3	many	.	CASSPLSSGNTIYF	TGTGCCAGCAGTCCCCTGAGCTCTGGAAACACCATATATTTT
TRBV6-1	TRBJ2-1	few	.	CASKGQDFNEQFF	TGTGCCAGCAAGGGACAAGACTTCAATGAGCAGTTCTTC
TRBV4-2	TRBJ2-1	.	TRBD2	CASSQDRGTSGYNEQFF	TGTGCCAGCAGCCAAGATAGGGGGACTAGCGGGTACAATGAGCAGTTCTTC
TRBV5-1	TRBJ2-7	.	.	CASSLTGIPYEQYF	TGCGCCAGCAGCTTGACAGGGATTCCCTACGAGCAGTACTTC
TRBV7-2	TRBJ1-1	few	.	CASSLVLRTGEAFF	TGTGCCAGCAGCTTAGTGTTAAGAACAGGGGAAGCTTTCTTT
TRBV7-2	TRBJ1-3	.	.	CASSLLSGFGGNTIYF	TGTGCCAGCAGCTTACTCTCAGGGTTTGGTGGAAACACCATATATTTT
TRBV2	TRBJ2-3	many	.	CASSEEKADTQYF	TGTGCCAGCAGTGAGGAGAAGGCAGATACGCAGTATTTT
TRBV5-5	TRBJ1-2	.	.	CASSLVPGANYGYTF	TGTGCCAGCAGCTTGGTCCCAGGGGCGAACTATGGCTACACCTTC
TRBV6-5	TRBJ2-7	few	.	CASSWTSDSYEQYF	TGTGCCAGCAGTTGGACAAGTGACTCCTACGAGCAGTACTTC
TRBV29-1	TRBJ2-1	many	.	CSVAGRPSSYNEQFF	TGCAGCGTTGCGGGCAGGCCGAGCTCCTACAATGAGCAGTTCTTC
TRBV5-4	TRBJ2-5	.	.	CASSAPGQETQYF	TGTGCCAGCAGCGCACCAGGGCAAGAGACCCAGTACTTC
TRBV3-1	TRBJ1-6	few	.	CASRGYNSPLHF	TGTGCCAGCCGGGGCTATAATTCACCCCTCCACTTT
TRBV28	TRBJ2-7	many	TRBD2	CASSDPSGSYEQYF	TGTGCCAGCAGTGACCCTAGCGGGAGCTACGAGCAGTACTTC
TRBV24-1	TRBJ1-2	.	TRBD1	CATSVRGERDGYTF	TGTGCCACCAGTGTCAGGGGGGAAAGGGATGGCTACACCTTC
TRBV6-1	TRBJ2-7	.	TRBD1	CASSPSGTGVPYEQYF	TGTGCCAGCAGTCCCTCCGGGACAGGGGTTCCATACGAGCAGTACTTC
TRBV20-1	TRBJ1-2	few	TRBD1	CSASTPGQGRNGYTF	TGCAGTGCTAGTACCCCAGGACAGGGTCGGAATGGCTACACCTTC
TRBV28	TRBJ1-2	few	.	CASSEGRTNYGYTF	TGTGCCAGCAGTGAGGGACGGACCAACTATGGCTACACCTTC
TRBV5-1	TRBJ2-5	.	TRBD1	CASSFGTGAQGTQYF	TGCGCCAGCAGCTTCGGGACAGGGGCCCAAGGGACCCAGTACTTC
TRBV2	TRBJ1-5	.	TRBD1	CASSERGGGVSQHF	TGTGCCAGCAGTGAAAGAGGGGGCGGCGTGTCCCAGCATTTT
TRBV27	TRBJ1-2	few	.	CASSARAGTRANYGYTF	TGTGCCAGCAGTGCCCGAGCCGGGACACGTGCTAACTATGGCTACACCTTC
TRBV10-3	TRBJ1-1	.	.	CAISQGGGFPEAFF	TGTGCCATCAGTCAAGGGGGAGGATTCCCTGAAGCTTTCTTT
TRBV28	TRBJ1-5	.	.	CASSPRSTRPRDPQHF	TGTGCCAGCAGTCCCCGTAGCACCAGACCCCGGGACCCACAGCATTTT
TRBV12-3/TRBV12-4	TRBJ2-2	many	TRBD2	CASSFPRTSGNTGELFF	TGTGCCAGCAGTTTTCCCCGGACTAGCGGAAACACCGGGGAGCTGTTTTTT
TRBV27	TRBJ2-7	.	.	CASSLSGPTGPYEQYF	TGTGCCAGCAGTTTATCAGGCCCGACTGGCCCCTACGAGCAGTACTTC
TRBV29-1	TRBJ2-1	.	.	CSGCWLYNEQFF	TGCAGCGGCTGCTGGCTATACAATGAGCAGTTCTTC
TRBV2	TRBJ2-2	.	.	CASSAEVTGELFF	TGTGCCAGCAGTGCCGAAGTCACCGGGGAGCTGTTTTTT
TRBV5-1	TRBJ2-5	.	TRBD2	CASSLAVGLVMETQYF	TGCGCCAGCAGCTTGGCCGTGGGACTAGTTATGGAGACCCAGTACTTC
TRBV12-3/TRBV12-4	TRBJ2-3	many	.	CASGETVADTQYF	TGTGCCAGCGGGGAGACAGTGGCAGATACGCAGTATTTT
TRBV2	TRBJ2-7	many	TRBD2	CASSGTRAGEQYF	TGTGCCAGCAGTGGGACTAGGGCTGGCGAGCAGTACTTC
TRBV5-4	TRBJ2-3	many	TRBD2	CASSLGLADTQYF	TGTGCCAGCAGCTTGGGACTAGCGGATACGCAGTATTTT
TRBV15	TRBJ1-2	.	.	CATSRTLQGLSTF	TGTGCCACCAGCAGGACTCTACAGGGTTTATCGACCTTC
TRBV7-2	TRBJ2-3	few	.	CASSLVSGWPADTQYF	TGTGCCAGCAGCTTAGTTTCCGGGTGGCCTGCAGATACGCAGTATTTT
TRBV20-1	TRBJ2-5	.	.	CSARLDETQYF	TGCAGTGCTAGACTAGATGAGACCCAGTACTTC
TRBV4-3	TRBJ1-2	.	.	CASSQGEGYGYTF	TGCGCCAGCAGCCAAGGGGAGGGCTATGGCTACACCTTC
TRBV10-3	TRBJ2-3	few	.	CAISADPTRTDTQYF	TGTGCCATCAGTGCCGATCCAACTAGGACAGATACGCAGTATTTT
TRBV6-1	TRBJ2-5	.	TRBD2	CASSEPAGLAISVAQYF	TGTGCCAGCAGTGAACCCGCTGGACTAGCGATCTCCGTCGCCCAGTACTTC
TRBV28	TRBJ2-5	.	TRBD2	CATRTSGSFGETQYF	TGTGCCACCCGGACTAGCGGGAGTTTTGGAGAGACCCAGTACTTC